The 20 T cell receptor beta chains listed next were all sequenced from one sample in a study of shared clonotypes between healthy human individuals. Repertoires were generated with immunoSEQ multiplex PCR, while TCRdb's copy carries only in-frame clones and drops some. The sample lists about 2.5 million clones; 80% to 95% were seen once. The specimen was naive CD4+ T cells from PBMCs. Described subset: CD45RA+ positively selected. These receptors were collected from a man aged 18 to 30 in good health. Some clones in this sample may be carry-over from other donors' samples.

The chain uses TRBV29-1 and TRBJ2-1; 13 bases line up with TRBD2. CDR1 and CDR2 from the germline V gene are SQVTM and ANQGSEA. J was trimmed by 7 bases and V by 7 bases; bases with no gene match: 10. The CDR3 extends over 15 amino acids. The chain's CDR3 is CSARTSGSKGNEQFF. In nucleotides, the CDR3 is TGCAGCGCTAGGACTAGCGGGAGCAAGGGGAATGAGCAGTTCTTC.

The CDR3 loop reads CASSQVLAGARVGTYEQYF. DNA for the CDR3: TGTGCCAGCAGCCAAGTACTAGCGGGAGCTCGAGTAGGGACCTACGAGCAGTACTTC. This chain links TRBV14 with TRBJ2-7; 11 nucleotides line up with TRBD2. Germline assignment: CDR1 SGHDN and CDR2 FVKESK. J gave up 2 bases and V 1 base, and 13 bases lay outside the gene matches. The CDR3 length is 19 residues.

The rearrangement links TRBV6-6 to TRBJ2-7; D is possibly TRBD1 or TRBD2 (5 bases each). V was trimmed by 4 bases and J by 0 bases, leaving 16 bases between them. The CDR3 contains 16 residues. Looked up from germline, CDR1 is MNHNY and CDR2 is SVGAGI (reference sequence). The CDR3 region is CASSFNPGPSSYEQYF. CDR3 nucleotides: TGTGCCAGCAGTTTTAACCCGGGACCGAGCTCCTACGAGCAGTACTTC.

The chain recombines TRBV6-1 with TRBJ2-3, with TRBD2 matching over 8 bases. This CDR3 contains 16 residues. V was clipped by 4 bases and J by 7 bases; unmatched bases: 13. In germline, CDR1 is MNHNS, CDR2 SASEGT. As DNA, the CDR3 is TGTGCCAGCAGTGCCACTAGCGGCCAAACCCCGTATACGCAGTATTTT. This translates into CASSATSGQTPYTQYF.

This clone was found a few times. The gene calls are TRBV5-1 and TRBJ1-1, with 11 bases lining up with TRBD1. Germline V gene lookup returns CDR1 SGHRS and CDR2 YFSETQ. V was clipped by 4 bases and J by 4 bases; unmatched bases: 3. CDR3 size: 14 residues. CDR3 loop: CASSQGTGGTEAFF. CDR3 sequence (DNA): TGCGCCAGCAGCCAAGGGACAGGGGGCACTGAAGCTTTCTTT.

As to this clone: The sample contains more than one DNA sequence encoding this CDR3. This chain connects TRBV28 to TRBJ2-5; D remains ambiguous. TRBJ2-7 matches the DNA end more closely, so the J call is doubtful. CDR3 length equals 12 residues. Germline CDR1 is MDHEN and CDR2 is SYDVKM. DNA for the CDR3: TGTGCCAGCAGTCCTAGGCAGTACGAGCAGTACTTC. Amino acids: CASSPRQYEQYF.

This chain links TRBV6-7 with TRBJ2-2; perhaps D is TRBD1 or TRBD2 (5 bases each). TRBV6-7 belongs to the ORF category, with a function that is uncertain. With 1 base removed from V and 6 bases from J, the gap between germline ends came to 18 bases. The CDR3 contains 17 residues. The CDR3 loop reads CASSYFHGTATSGELFF. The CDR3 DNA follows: TGTGCCAGCAGTTACTTCCACGGGACCGCAACGTCCGGGGAGCTGTTTTTT.

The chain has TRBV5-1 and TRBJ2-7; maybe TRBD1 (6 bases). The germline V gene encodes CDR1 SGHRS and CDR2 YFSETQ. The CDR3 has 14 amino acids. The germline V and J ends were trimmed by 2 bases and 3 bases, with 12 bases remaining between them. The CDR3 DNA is TGCGCCAGCAGCTTAACAGGGACGAACTACGAGCAGTACTTC. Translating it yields CASSLTGTNYEQYF.

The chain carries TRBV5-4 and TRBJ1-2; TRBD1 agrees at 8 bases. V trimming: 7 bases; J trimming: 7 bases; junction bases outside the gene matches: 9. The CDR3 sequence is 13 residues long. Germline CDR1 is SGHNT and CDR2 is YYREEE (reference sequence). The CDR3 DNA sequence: TGTGCCAGCGGTCAAAGCGGGACAGGTGGCTACACCTTC. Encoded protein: CASGQSGTGGYTF.

The CDR3 loop reads CASSPQGPGGNEQFF. In DNA, the CDR3 is TGTGCCAGCAGCCCGCAGGGGCCAGGGGGCAATGAGCAGTTCTTC. The V call is TRBV7-2, the J call TRBJ2-1; 7 bases fit TRBD1. Germline CDR1 reads SGHTA; CDR2 reads FQGNSA. The CDR3 extends over 15 amino acids. The V gene end was trimmed by 5 bases and the J gene end by 6 bases; junction bases not matched to a gene: 10.

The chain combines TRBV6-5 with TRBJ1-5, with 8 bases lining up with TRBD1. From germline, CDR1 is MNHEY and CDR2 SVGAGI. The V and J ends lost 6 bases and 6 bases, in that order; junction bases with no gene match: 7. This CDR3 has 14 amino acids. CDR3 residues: CASRYGTGTQPQHF. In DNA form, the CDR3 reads TGTGCCAGCAGATATGGGACAGGTACTCAGCCCCAGCATTTT.

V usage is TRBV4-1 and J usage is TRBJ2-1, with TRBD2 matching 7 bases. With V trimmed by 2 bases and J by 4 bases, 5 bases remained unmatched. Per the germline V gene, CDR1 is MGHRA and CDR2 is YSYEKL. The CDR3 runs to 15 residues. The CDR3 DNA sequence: TGCGCCAGCAGCCAACCACGGACTAGGTACAATGAGCAGTTCTTC. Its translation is CASSQPRTRYNEQFF.

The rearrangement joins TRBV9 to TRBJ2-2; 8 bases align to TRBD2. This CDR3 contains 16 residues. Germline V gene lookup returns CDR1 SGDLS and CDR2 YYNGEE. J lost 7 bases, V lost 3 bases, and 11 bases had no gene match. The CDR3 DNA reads TGTGCCAGCAGCGCCGGACTAGCTCCAGGGGACGGGGAGCTGTTTTTT. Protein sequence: CASSAGLAPGDGELFF.

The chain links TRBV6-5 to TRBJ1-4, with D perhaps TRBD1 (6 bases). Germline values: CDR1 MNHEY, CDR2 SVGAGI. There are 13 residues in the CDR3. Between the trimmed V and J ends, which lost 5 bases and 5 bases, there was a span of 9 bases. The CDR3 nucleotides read TGTGCCAGCAGTGAAAGGGGGAATGAAAAACTGTTTTTT. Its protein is CASSERGNEKLFF.

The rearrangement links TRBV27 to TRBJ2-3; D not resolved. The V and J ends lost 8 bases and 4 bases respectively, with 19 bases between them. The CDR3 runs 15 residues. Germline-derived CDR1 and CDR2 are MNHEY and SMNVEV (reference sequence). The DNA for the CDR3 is TGTGCCAGCGGGCCAAGTTCGCTTCGCCCAGATACGCAGTATTTT. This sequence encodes CASGPSSLRPDTQYF.

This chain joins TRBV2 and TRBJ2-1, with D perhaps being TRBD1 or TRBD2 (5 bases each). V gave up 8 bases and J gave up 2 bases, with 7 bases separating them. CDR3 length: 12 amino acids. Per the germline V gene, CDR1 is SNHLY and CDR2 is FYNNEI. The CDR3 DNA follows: TGTGCCAGCGGGACCCCCTACAATGAGCAGTTCTTC. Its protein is CASGTPYNEQFF.

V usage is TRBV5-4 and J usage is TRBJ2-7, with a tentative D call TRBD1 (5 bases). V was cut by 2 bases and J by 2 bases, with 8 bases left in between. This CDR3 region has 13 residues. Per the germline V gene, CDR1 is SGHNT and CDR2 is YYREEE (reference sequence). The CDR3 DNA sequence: TGTGCCAGCAGCTTTGGGGCCCCCTACGAGCAGTACTTC. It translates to CASSFGAPYEQYF.

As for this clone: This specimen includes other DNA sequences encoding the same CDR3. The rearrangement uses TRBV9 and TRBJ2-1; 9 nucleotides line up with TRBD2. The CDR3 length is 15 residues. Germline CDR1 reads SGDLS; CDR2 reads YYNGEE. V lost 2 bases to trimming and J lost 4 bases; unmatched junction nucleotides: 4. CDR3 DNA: TGTGCCAGCAGCGTTAGCGGGAGTGGGTACAATGAGCAGTTCTTC. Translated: CASSVSGSGYNEQFF.

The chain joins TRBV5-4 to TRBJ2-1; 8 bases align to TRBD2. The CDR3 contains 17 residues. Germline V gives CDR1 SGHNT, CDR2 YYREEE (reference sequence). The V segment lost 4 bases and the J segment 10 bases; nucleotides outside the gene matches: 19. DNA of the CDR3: TGTGCCAGCAGCCCTCCGACTGGGCGGGAGGCATTTTGGGAGCAGTTCTTC. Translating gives CASSPPTGREAFWEQFF.

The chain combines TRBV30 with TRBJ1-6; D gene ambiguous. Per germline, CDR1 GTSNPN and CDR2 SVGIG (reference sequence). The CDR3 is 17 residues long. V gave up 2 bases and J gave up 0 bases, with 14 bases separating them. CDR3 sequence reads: CAWSKGPISSYNSPLHF. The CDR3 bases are TGTGCCTGGAGTAAAGGACCGATAAGCTCCTATAATTCACCCCTCCACTTT.